A selection of T cell receptor beta chains follows, all from one sample in a study of CD8 T cells in Susac syndrome. TCRdb reanalysed the immunoSEQ multiplex PCR reads using MiXCR and keeps one entry per CDR3 protein. The table has around 140,000 distinct CDR3 sequences, roughly 76% seen once. The sample consisted of CD8+ T cells from PBMCs. These receptors were obtained from a human donor with multiple sclerosis. The CDR3 runs from the conserved cysteine through the conserved F or W.

v_gene	CDR3aa
TRBV12-3/TRBV12-4	CASSATKTSSSDGTGELFF
TRBV6-5	CASSYSVRAGELFF
TRBV2	CASSEMVGLSNEQFF
TRBV6-6	CASSYSEGVYEQYF
TRBV12-3/TRBV12-4	CASISGGFLGGYTF
TRBV29-1	CSVGPTNYGYTF
TRBV19	CASSPTRGGYNEQFF
TRBV15	CATSRVGNTQYF
TRBV19	CASSWGSGVNEQFF
TRBV20-1	CSARQASDSSTDTQYF
TRBV27	CASSFTGGYTEAFF
TRBV7-9	CASSNYRDPNTEAFF
TRBV27	CASNPSGSSYNEQFF
TRBV27	CASRQTPGFIQYF
TRBV2	CASSEGQRNEQYF
TRBV12-3/TRBV12-4	CASSYTSGASTDTQYF
TRBV7-9	CASIPQGEETQYF
TRBV20-1	CSALSGIGGYTF
TRBV2	CASSVTGKTEAFF
TRBV27	CASSFSLAYEQYF
TRBV28	CASSLYSLAGGDPPDNEQFF
TRBV5-1	CASTWGEREFF
TRBV2	CASIRLSPETQYF
TRBV28	CASSLAGDGAEAFF
TRBV7-9	CASTPIGISTDTQYF
TRBV19	CASTSWASGSTGELFF
TRBV12-3/TRBV12-4	CASSPITGGTEAFF
TRBV2	CASGIPGQADQPQHF
TRBV27	CASSLSSGTGTYEQYF
TRBV9	CASSVDDGDEQYF
TRBV7-9	CASSFLSGGYEQYF
TRBV7-9	CASSSTRDRGRTDTQYF
TRBV18	CASSPSQLLGDTEAFF
TRBV11-2	CASSLETAGWLKSVTDTQYF
TRBV2	CASSEGQTGRSGNTIYF
TRBV11-2	CASSLGTSGYYEQYF
TRBV9	CASSGNLAGGLSDTQYF
TRBV7-9	CASGDYYTGELFF
TRBV5-1	CASSFVTENTGELFF
TRBV6-6	CASGLLAGGRETQYF
TRBV6-1	CASRRLAGGPEETQYF
TRBV7-8	CASSLARTSGAGELFF
TRBV27	CASTLTGGGTEAFF
TRBV27	CASSFYWGTGELFF
TRBV7-9	CASSPFGPDSPLHF
TRBV28	CASSPFRPDRKDSYEQYF
TRBV12-3/TRBV12-4	CASSPGLVYNIQYF
TRBV6-1	CASSPGLAGTTNNEQFF
TRBV5-5	CASTEKDVVYEQYF
TRBV3-1	CASSQAIAYNEQFF
TRBV27	CASRSTVGEDSQNTDTQYF
TRBV12-3/TRBV12-4	CASRDRGGTEAFF
TRBV6-5	CASSYSIRSLRLDTQYF
TRBV3-1	CASSLREGNTGELFF